Listed here are 11 T cell receptor beta chains from one sample, sequenced in a study of T cell clonality in common variable immunodeficiency. Profiling relied on immunoSEQ multiplex PCR, and the TCRdb table lists in-frame clones only, not all of them. This sample has 35,000 to 50,000 clones, each found more than once. The sample consisted of peripheral blood mononuclear cells. These receptors all come from a person aged 18 to 69 in good health.

This clone showed up many times. Read data end 3 residues before the CDR3 end; the end is taken from the germline J gene. The chain has TRBV10-3 and TRBJ1-1; 9 nucleotides line up with TRBD1. With V trimmed by 4 bases and J by 7 bases, 7 bases remained unmatched. Germline assignment: CDR1 ENHRY and CDR2 SYGVKD. The CDR3 extends over 14 amino acids. The CDR3 bases that were read are TGTGCCATCAGTGCGGGGACAGGGTACGATGAA. This translates into CAISAGTGYDE. The whole CDR3 protein reads CAISAGTGYDEAFF.

This clone was seen only a few times. A junction boundary mismatches the germline segment, possibly from a read error. The sequenced fragment ends 3 residues before the CDR3 boundary, so the rest is inferred from the germline J gene. This sample includes further DNA sequences coding for the same CDR3. This rearrangement joins TRBV7-7 to TRBJ1-1; 8 bases map to TRBD1. Germline loops: CDR1 SSHAT, CDR2 FNYEAQ (reference sequence). The CDR3 contains 15 residues. The CDR3 is CASSAGTGMNTEAFF. Incomplete CDR3 DNA: TGTGCTAGCAGCGCCGGGACAGGCATGAACACCGAA.

Many counts were recorded for this clone. The read terminates 3 residues ahead of where the CDR3 ends, so the germline J gene completes it. V gene TRBV20-1 combines with J gene TRBJ2-3; 10 positions agree with TRBD2. V shed 3 bases, J shed 2 bases, and the junction held 8 bases outside the gene matches. The CDR3 runs 16 residues. The germline V gene encodes CDR1 DFQATT and CDR2 SNEGSKA (reference sequence). The CDR3 reads CSARPIAGGTTDTQYF. The sequenced part of the CDR3 DNA is TGCAGTGCTAGGCCGATAGCGGGGGGTACCACAGATACG.

The table lists this clone with many counts. The CDR3 loop is CASSDATGTYEQYF. The CDR3 DNA, read in part, is TGTGCCAGCAGTGATGCGACAGGGACCTACGAG. V gene TRBV6-1 combines with J gene TRBJ2-7; 7 bases match TRBD1. The read ends 3 residues shy of where the CDR3 ends; the end is completed using the germline J gene. The CDR3 contains 14 residues. Germline loops: CDR1 MNHNS, CDR2 SASEGT. J was trimmed by 2 bases and V by 3 bases; bases with no gene match: 4.

This clone was recorded at least ten times. The CDR3 extends 3 residues past the end of the read, so its final part is completed from the germline J gene. The chain employs TRBV19 and TRBJ2-1; 10 bases line up with TRBD2. The length of the CDR3 is 16 residues. Trimming cost V 6 bases and J 3 bases; bases outside gene matches: 8. Germline CDR1 LNHDA, CDR2 SQIVND (reference sequence). This CDR3 is CASSPRGLANYNEQFF. The CDR3 DNA, read in part, is TGTGCCAGTAGCCCTCGGGGACTAGCGAACTACAATGAG.

This clone was seen ten or more times. The read halts 3 residues ahead of the CDR3 end, with the missing end drawn from the germline J gene. V and J are TRBV19 and TRBJ1-5; TRBD1 matches 8 bases. Unmatched junction bases numbered 15, after V lost 4 bases and J lost 7 bases. CDR3 size: 17 residues. Germline V gene data show CDR1 as LNHDA and CDR2 as SQIVND (reference sequence). The sequenced CDR3 bases are TGTGCCAGTAGTAAGAGGGATCTTCAGGGGGCAAGACAGCCC. It codes for CASSKRDLQGARQP. The full CDR3 protein is CASSKRDLQGARQPQHF.

This clone was recorded many times. The CDR3 end is not reached by the read, which stops 3 residues before it; the germline J gene fills it in. V usage is TRBV7-2 and J usage is TRBJ2-5, with TRBD2 as a possible D gene (7 bases). This CDR3 spans 15 amino acids. V shed 0 bases and J shed 2 bases, with 10 bases lying between them. From germline, CDR1 is SGHTA and CDR2 FQGNSA. The CDR3 DNA, read in part, is TGTGCCAGCAGCTTAGCGGGGGGGCATCAAGAGACC. Encoded protein: CASSLAGGHQET. The CDR3 in full is CASSLAGGHQETQYF.

This clone came up many times. The CDR3 extends 3 residues past the end of the read, so its final part is completed from the germline J gene. The chain is built from TRBV2 and TRBJ2-3; a weak D match, TRBD1 (6 bases). CDR3 length equals 13 residues. Per the germline V gene, CDR1 is SNHLY and CDR2 is FYNNEI. V dropped 6 bases and J dropped 3 bases, with 10 bases sitting between them. The chain's CDR3 is CASRRTETDTQYF. The sequenced CDR3 bases are TGTGCCAGCAGGAGGACAGAGACAGATACG.

At least ten counts were recorded for this clone. The read ends 3 residues before the CDR3 terminus; that terminus is restored from the germline J gene. The V and J genes are TRBV6-2 or TRBV6-3 and TRBJ2-3; possible D gene TRBD1, 6 bases. Germline V CDR1 and CDR2: MNHEY, SVGEGT. CDR3 size: 15 residues. V lost 0 bases and J 2 bases, leaving 9 bases between the germline ends. The CDR3 bases that were read are TGTGCCAGCAGTTACTCGACAGGAAACACAGATACG. Translation gives CASSYSTGNTDT. The whole CDR3 sequence is CASSYSTGNTDTQYF.

There are many counts of this clone. The CDR3 end lies 3 residues beyond the end of the read and is filled in from the germline J gene. The chain has TRBV7-3 and TRBJ2-1; 7 positions match TRBD1. Germline CDR1 reads SGHTA; CDR2 reads FQGTGA. Trimming cost V 5 bases and J 4 bases; bases outside gene matches: 2. The CDR3 has 13 residues. The part of the CDR3 DNA that was read is TGTGCCAGCAGCCAACAGGGGTACAATGAG. Translation gives CASSQQGYNE. The CDR3, in full, reads CASSQQGYNEQFF.

Of note for this clone: The DNA ends 3 residues before the CDR3 does, and the rest of the CDR3 is filled in from the germline J gene. The rearrangement links TRBV5-3 to TRBJ2-2; 9 bases are shared with TRBD2. TRBV5-3 is noted as an ORF with a role that remains uncertain. J gave up 7 bases and V 3 bases, and 19 bases lay outside the gene matches. There are 19 residues in the CDR3. CDR3 protein: CARSSGSCAERGVHGELFF. Partial CDR3 DNA: TGTGCCAGAAGCTCGGGAAGTTGCGCCGAGCGGGGGGTTCACGGGGAG.